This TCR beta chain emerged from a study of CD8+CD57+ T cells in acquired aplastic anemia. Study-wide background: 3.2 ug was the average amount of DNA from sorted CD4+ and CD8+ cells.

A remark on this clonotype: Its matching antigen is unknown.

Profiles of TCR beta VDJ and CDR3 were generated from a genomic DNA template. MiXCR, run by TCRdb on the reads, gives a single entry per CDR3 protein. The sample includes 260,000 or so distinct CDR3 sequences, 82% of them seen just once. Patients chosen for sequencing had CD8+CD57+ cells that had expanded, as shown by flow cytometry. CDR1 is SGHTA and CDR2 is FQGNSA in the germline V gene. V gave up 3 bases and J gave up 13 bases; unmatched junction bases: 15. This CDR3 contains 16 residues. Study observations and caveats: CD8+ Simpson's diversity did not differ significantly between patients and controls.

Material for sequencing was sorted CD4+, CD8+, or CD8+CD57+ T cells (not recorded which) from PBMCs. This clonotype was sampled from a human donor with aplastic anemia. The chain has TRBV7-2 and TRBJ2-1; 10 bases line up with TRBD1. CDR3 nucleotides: TGTGCCAGCAGCTTGACAGGGGGCGCCGACAACGGCTACCAGTTCTTC. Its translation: CASSLTGGADNGYQFF.